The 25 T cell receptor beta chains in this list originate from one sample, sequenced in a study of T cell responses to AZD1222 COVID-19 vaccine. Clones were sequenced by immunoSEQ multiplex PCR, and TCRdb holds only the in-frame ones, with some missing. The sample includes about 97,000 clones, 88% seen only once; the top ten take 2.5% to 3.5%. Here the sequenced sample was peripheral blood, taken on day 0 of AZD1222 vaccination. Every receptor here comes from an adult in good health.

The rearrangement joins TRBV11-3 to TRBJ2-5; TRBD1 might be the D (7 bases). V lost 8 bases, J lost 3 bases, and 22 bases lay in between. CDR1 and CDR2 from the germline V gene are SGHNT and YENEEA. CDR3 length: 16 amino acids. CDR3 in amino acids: CASRLRGVDPEETQYF. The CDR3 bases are TGTGCCAGCCGCCTCAGGGGGGTCGATCCCGAAGAGACCCAGTACTTC. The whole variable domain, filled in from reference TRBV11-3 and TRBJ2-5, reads EAGVVQSPRYKIIEKKQPVAFWCNPISGHNTLYWYLQNLGQGPELLIRYENEEAVDDSQLPKDRFSAERLKGVDSTLKIQPAELGDSAVYLCASRLRGVDPEETQYFGPGTRLLVL.

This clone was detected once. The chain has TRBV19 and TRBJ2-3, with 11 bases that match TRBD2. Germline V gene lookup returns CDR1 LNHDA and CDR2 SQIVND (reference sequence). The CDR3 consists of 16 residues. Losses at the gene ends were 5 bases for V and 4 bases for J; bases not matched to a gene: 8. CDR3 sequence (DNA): TGTGCCAGTAGTGACCGACTAGCGGGGTGGTCAGATACGCAGTATTTT. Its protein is CASSDRLAGWSDTQYF.

This chain's CDR3 is CASSEAQSGVHEQYF. The CDR3 nucleotides are TGTGCCAGCAGTGAAGCGCAATCTGGGGTACACGAGCAGTACTTC. The V and J genes are TRBV2 and TRBJ2-7; D is ambiguous. Germline CDR1 SNHLY, CDR2 FYNNEI. V was pared by 0 bases and J by 5 bases, with 14 bases between. The CDR3 totals 15 residues.

DNA of the CDR3: TGTGCCAGCAGTGAGGACAGGAGGCGACAGCCCCAGCATTTT. Protein product: CASSEDRRRQPQHF. The rearrangement links TRBV2 to TRBJ1-5; 7 bases fit TRBD1. The CDR3 sequence is 14 residues long. CDR1 and CDR2 from the germline V gene are SNHLY and FYNNEI. V trimming: 3 bases; J trimming: 7 bases; junction bases outside the gene matches: 6. Full variable domain (remainder filled in from reference TRBV2 and TRBJ1-5): EPEVTQTPSHQVTQMGQEVILRCVPISNHLYFYWYRQILGQKVEFLVSFYNNEISEKSEIFDDQFSVERPDGSNFTLKIRSTKLEDSAMYFCASSEDRRRQPQHFGDGTRLSIL.

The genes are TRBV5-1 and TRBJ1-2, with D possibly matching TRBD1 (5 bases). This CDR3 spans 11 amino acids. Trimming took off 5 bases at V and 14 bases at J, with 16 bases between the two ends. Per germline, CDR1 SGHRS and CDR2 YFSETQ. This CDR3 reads CASRGGRDKTF. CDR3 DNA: TGCGCCAGCAGGGGGGGACGGGATAAGACCTTC.

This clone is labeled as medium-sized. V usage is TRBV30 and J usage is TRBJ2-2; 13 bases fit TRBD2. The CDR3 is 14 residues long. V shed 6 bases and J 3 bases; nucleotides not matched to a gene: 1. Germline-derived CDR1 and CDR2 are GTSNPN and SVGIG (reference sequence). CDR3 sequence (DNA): TGTGCCTGCACTAGCGGGGGGGACACCGGGGAGCTGTTTTTT. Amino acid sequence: CACTSGGDTGELFF. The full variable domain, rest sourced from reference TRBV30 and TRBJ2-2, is SQTIHQWPATLVQPVGSPLSLECTVEGTSNPNLYWYRQAAGRGLQLLFYSVGIGQISSEVPQNLSASRPQDRQFILSSKKLLLSDSGFYLCACTSGGDTGELFFGEGSRLTVL.

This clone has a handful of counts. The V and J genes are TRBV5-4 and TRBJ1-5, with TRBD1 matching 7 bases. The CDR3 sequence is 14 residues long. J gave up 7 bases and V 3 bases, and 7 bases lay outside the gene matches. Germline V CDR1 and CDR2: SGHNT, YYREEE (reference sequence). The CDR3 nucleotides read TGTGCCAGCAGCTCAGGAGGGGGCTTCCAGCCCCAGCATTTT. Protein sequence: CASSSGGGFQPQHF.

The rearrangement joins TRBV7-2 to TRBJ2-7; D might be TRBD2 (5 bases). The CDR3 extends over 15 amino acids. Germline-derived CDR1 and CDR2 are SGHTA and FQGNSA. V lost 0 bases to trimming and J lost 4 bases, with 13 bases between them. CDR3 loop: CASSLAGGRGYEQYF. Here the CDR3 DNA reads TGTGCCAGCAGCTTAGCGGGCGGGCGAGGATACGAGCAGTACTTC.

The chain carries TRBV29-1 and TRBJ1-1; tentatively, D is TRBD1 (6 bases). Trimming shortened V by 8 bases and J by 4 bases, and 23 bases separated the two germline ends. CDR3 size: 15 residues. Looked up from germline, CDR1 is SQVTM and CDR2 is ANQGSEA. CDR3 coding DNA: TGCAGCTCCTCCTTTGGGGTTCCGGGGGCCACTGAAGCTTTCTTT. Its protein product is CSSSFGVPGATEAFF.

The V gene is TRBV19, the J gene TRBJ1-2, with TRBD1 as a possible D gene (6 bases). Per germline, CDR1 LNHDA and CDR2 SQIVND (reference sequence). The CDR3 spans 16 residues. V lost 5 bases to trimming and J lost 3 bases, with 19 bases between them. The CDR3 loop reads CASSPIGGAGDYGYTF. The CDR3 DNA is TGTGCCAGTAGTCCCATTGGGGGGGCCGGGGACTATGGCTACACCTTC.

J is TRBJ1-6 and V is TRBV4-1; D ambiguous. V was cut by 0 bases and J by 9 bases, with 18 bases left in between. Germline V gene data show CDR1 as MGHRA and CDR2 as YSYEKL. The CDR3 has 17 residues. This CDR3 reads CASSQDYLPGLGSPLHF. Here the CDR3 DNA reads TGCGCCAGCAGCCAAGATTATCTCCCCGGGCTTGGTTCACCCCTCCACTTT.

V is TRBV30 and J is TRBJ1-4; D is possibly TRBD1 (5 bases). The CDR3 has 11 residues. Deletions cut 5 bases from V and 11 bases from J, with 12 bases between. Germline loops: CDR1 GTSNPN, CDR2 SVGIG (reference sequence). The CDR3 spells CAWLNGGKLFF. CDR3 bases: TGTGCCTGGTTAAACGGGGGGAAACTGTTTTTT.

The DNA of the CDR3 is TGTGCCAGCAGCGCCTCAGGGGGCAATCAGCCCCAGCATTTT. Its translation is CASSASGGNQPQHF. The chain joins TRBV11-3 to TRBJ1-5, with D tentatively TRBD1 (6 bases). CDR3 length: 14 residues. Germline values: CDR1 SGHNT, CDR2 YENEEA. V lost 5 bases to trimming and J lost 2 bases, with 10 bases between them.

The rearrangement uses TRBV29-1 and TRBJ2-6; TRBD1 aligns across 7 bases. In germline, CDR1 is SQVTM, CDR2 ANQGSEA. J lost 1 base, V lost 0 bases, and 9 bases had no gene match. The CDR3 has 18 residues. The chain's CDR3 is CSVEERTGRESGANVLTF. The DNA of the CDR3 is TGCAGCGTTGAAGAGAGGACAGGAAGGGAGTCTGGGGCCAACGTCCTGACTTTC.

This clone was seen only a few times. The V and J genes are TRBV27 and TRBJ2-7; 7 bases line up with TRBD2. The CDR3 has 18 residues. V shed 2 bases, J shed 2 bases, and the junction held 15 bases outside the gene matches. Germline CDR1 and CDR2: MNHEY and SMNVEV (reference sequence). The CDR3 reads CASSLKRGGFRSAYEQYF. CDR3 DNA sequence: TGTGCCAGCAGTTTAAAGCGCGGGGGATTCAGGAGTGCCTACGAGCAGTACTTC.

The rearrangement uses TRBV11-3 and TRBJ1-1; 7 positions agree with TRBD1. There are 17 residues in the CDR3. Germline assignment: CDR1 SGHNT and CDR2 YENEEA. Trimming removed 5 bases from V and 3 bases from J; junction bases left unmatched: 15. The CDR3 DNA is TGTGCCAGCAGCGACAGGGTTTACCGGAATCTGGACACTGAAGCTTTCTTT. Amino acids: CASSDRVYRNLDTEAFF.

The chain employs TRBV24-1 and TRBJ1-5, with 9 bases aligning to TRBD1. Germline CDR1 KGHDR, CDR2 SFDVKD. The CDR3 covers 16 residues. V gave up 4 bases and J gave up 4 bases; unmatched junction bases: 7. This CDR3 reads CATSENHRGLNQPQHF. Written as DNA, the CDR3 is TGTGCCACCAGTGAAAACCACAGGGGGCTGAATCAGCCCCAGCATTTT.

The CDR3 DNA sequence: TGTGCCAGCAGCCGGACTAGCGGGGGGCCCTGGGGCACCGGGGAGCTGTTTTTT. It is translated as CASSRTSGGPWGTGELFF. V gene TRBV3-1 (or the pseudogene TRBV3-2) combines with J gene TRBJ2-2, with 14 bases identical to TRBD2. CDR3 length: 18 residues. V trimming: 4 bases; J trimming: 4 bases; junction bases outside the gene matches: 8. Looked up from germline, CDR1 is LGHDT and CDR2 is YNNKEL (reference sequence).

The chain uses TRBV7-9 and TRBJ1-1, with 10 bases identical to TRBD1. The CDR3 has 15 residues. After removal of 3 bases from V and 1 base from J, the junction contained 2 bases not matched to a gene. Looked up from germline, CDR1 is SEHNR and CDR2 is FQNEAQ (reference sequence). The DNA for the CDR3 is TGTGCCAGCAGCTTGCGGGACAGGGGGAACACTGAAGCTTTCTTT. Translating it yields CASSLRDRGNTEAFF.

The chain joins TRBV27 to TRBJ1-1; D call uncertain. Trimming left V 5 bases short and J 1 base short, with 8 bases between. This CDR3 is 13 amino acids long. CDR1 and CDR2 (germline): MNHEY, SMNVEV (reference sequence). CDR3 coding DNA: TGTGCCAGCAGTGAGATGAGGAACACTGAAGCTTTCTTT. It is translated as CASSEMRNTEAFF.

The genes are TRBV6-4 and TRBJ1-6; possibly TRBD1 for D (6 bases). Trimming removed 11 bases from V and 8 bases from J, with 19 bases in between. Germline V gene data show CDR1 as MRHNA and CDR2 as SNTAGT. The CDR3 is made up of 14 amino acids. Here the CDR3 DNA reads TGTGCCGGAGGAAGGGACACGGATCATTCACCCCTCCACTTT. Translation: CAGGRDTDHSPLHF.

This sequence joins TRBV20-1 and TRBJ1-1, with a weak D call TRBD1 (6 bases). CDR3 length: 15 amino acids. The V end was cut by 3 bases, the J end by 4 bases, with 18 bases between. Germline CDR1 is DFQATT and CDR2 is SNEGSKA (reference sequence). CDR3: CSASPPGQFATEAFF. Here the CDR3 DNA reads TGCAGTGCTAGTCCTCCGGGACAATTTGCCACTGAAGCTTTCTTT.

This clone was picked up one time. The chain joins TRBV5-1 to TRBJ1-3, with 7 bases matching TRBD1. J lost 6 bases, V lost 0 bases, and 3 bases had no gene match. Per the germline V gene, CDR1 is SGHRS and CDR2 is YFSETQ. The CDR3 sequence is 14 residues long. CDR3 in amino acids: CASSLDGTENTIYF. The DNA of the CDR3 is TGCGCCAGCAGCTTGGATGGGACAGAAAACACCATATATTTT.

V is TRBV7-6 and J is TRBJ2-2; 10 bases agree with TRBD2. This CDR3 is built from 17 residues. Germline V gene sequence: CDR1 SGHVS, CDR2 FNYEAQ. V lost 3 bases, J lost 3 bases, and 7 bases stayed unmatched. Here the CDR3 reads CASSFGSGGPYTGELFF. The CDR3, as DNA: TGTGCCAGCAGCTTTGGTAGCGGGGGGCCCTACACCGGGGAGCTGTTTTTT.

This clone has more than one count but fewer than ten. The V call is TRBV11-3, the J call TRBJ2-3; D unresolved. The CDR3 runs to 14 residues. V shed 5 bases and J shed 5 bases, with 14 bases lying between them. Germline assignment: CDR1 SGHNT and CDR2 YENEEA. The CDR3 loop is CASSPGLVGDTQYF. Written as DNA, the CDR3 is TGTGCCAGCAGCCCCGGTCTCGTTGGAGATACGCAGTATTTT.